The 15 T cell receptor beta chains below were found in one sample sequenced in a study of shared clonotypes between healthy human individuals. Assay used: immunoSEQ multiplex PCR; TCRdb lists only in-frame clones, some missing. The data hold 640,000 or so clones, with around 72% observed a single time. The source material was memory CD4+ T cells sorted from blood. Noted subset: CD45RA-negative fraction. The receptors shown here come from a woman aged 25 to 39 in good health.

The chain is built from TRBV6-1 and TRBJ2-5; 12 positions match TRBD2. CDR3 size: 14 residues. Trimming at V came to 5 bases and at J to 4 bases, leaving 2 bases not matched to a gene. CDR1 is MNHNS and CDR2 is SASEGT in the germline V gene. CDR3 residues: CASSPSGRGETQYF. In nucleotides, the CDR3 is TGTGCCAGCAGTCCTAGCGGGAGGGGAGAGACCCAGTACTTC.

The rearrangement links TRBV5-4 to TRBJ2-3; D not resolved. V was trimmed by 7 bases and J by 4 bases, leaving 13 bases between them. This CDR3 contains 13 residues. Germline CDR1 is SGHNT and CDR2 is YYREEE (reference sequence). The CDR3 nucleotides read TGTGCCAGCGCCCCTCAGTTGGCAGATACGCAGTATTTT. Translated, it gives CASAPQLADTQYF.

The rearrangement links TRBV4-2 to TRBJ2-1; D is uncertain. Looked up from germline, CDR1 is LGHNA and CDR2 is YNFKEQ. There are 16 residues in the CDR3. Trimming stripped 1 base from V and 0 bases from J, with 10 bases between. This chain's CDR3 is CASSQVYGNSYNEQFF. The CDR3 DNA sequence: TGTGCCAGCAGCCAAGTGTATGGGAACTCCTACAATGAGCAGTTCTTC.

This chain connects TRBV6-1 to TRBJ2-7, with D tentatively TRBD2 (5 bases). This CDR3 spans 12 amino acids. Germline assignment: CDR1 MNHNS and CDR2 SASEGT. V lost 7 bases, J lost 1 base, and 8 bases lay in between. CDR3 loop: CASNQRSYEQYF. DNA of the CDR3: TGTGCCAGCAATCAGCGGTCCTACGAGCAGTACTTC.

This chain joins TRBV10-3 and TRBJ1-2, with D possibly being TRBD1 (6 bases). The germline V gene has CDR1 ENHRY and CDR2 SYGVKD. This CDR3 spans 14 amino acids. V lost 3 bases and J 3 bases, leaving 11 bases between the germline ends. The CDR3 sequence is CAISEQGLDYGYTF. CDR3 sequence (DNA): TGTGCCATCAGTGAACAGGGTTTGGACTATGGCTACACCTTC.

This clone was detected only a few times. V is TRBV27 and J is TRBJ2-3; 10 bases line up with TRBD2. V was clipped by 2 bases and J by 7 bases; unmatched bases: 9. Germline-derived CDR1 and CDR2 are MNHEY and SMNVEV (reference sequence). This CDR3 has 16 amino acids. The CDR3 sequence is CASSLRGASGSYTQYF. In nucleotides, the CDR3 is TGTGCCAGCAGTTTAAGAGGAGCTAGCGGGAGTTATACGCAGTATTTT.

CDR3 nucleotide sequence: TGTGCCAGCAGCTCCACAGGGGGCCCGAACACCGGGGAGCTGTTTTTT. Translated: CASSSTGGPNTGELFF. The chain recombines TRBV7-7 with TRBJ2-2; 9 bases agree with TRBD1. Germline CDR1 and CDR2: SSHAT and FNYEAQ (reference sequence). With V trimmed by 4 bases and J by 0 bases, 3 bases remained unmatched. The CDR3 covers 16 residues.

Points on this clone: This sample also contains other DNA sequences that code for the same CDR3. The rearrangement uses TRBV27 and TRBJ2-6, with D hard to call. This CDR3 is built from 13 residues. CDR1 and CDR2 from the germline V gene are MNHEY and SMNVEV (reference sequence). Deletions cut 3 bases from V and 1 base from J, with 1 base between. Here the CDR3 reads CASSFSGANVLTF. CDR3 in DNA: TGTGCCAGCAGTTTTTCTGGGGCCAACGTCCTGACTTTC.

This clone was counted a few times. This chain uses TRBV5-4 with TRBJ2-7; 9 positions agree with TRBD2. The CDR3 contains 13 residues. J lost 0 bases, V lost 5 bases, and 0 bases had no gene match. CDR1 is SGHNT and CDR2 is YYREEE in the germline V gene (reference sequence). CDR3 DNA: TGTGCCAGCAGTAGCGGGAGCTCCTACGAGCAGTACTTC. Its translation: CASSSGSSYEQYF.

This sequence joins TRBV5-1 and TRBJ2-5, with 10 bases lining up with TRBD2. The CDR3 length is 13 residues. Germline lookup yields CDR1 SGHRS and CDR2 YFSETQ. V was clipped by 4 bases and J by 3 bases; unmatched bases: 0. The CDR3 DNA is TGCGCCAGCAGCACTAGCGGGAAAGAGACCCAGTACTTC. This encodes CASSTSGKETQYF.

The sample holds a few counts of this clone. The chain joins TRBV30 to TRBJ1-6, with a tentative D call TRBD1 (6 bases). Germline values: CDR1 GTSNPN, CDR2 SVGIG (reference sequence). V lost 3 bases to trimming and J lost 3 bases, with 18 bases between them. The CDR3 spans 17 residues. For the CDR3, the DNA is TGTGCCTGGAGCCTCGGGGGGGCAAACCTCTATAATTCACCCCTCCACTTT. Protein: CAWSLGGANLYNSPLHF.

The chain joins TRBV11-2 to TRBJ2-1; D gene unclear. V was clipped by 4 bases and J by 0 bases, with 16 bases between them. The CDR3 consists of 17 residues. Per germline, CDR1 SGHAT and CDR2 FQNNGV. The CDR3 coding sequence is TGTGCCAGCAGCTCACCATCGGGCAGCGACTCCTACAATGAGCAGTTCTTC. Translation gives CASSSPSGSDSYNEQFF.

This clone was observed once. The chain employs TRBV7-8 and TRBJ2-7; 10 nucleotides line up with TRBD2. Germline V lookup: CDR1 SGHVS, CDR2 FQNEAQ. The ends lost 2 bases at V and 7 bases at J; junction bases unmatched: 11. This CDR3 is built from 16 residues. The CDR3 region has the DNA TGTGCCAGCAGCTTAAGTCGGCTAGCGGGAGTAGGGGAGCAGTACTTC. Residues: CASSLSRLAGVGEQYF.

This chain links TRBV28 with TRBJ2-7; TRBD1 matches 8 bases. The CDR3 loop spans 14 amino acids. J gave up 2 bases and V 7 bases, and 7 bases lay outside the gene matches. The V gene's germline CDR1 is MDHEN and CDR2 SYDVKM. CDR3 in DNA: TGTGCCAGCATGAACAGGGGGGCCACCTACGAGCAGTACTTC. The encoded protein is CASMNRGATYEQYF. Full variable domain (rest looked up from reference TRBV28 and TRBJ2-7): DVKVTQSSRYLVKRTGEKVFLECVQDMDHENMFWYRQDPGLGLRLIYFSYDVKMKEKGDIPEGYSVSREKKERFSLILESASTNQTSMYLCASMNRGATYEQYFGPGTRLTVT.

This clone was recorded a few times. The J gene is TRBJ2-7, the V gene TRBV20-1, with D tentatively TRBD2 (5 bases). The CDR3 extends over 10 amino acids. Germline values: CDR1 DFQATT, CDR2 SNEGSKA (reference sequence). V was pared by 7 bases and J by 9 bases, with 13 bases between. The CDR3 sequence is CSGLYGGQYF. The CDR3 bases are TGCAGTGGCCTATACGGAGGGCAGTACTTC.